One T cell receptor beta chain is described in this entry. This sample is part of a study of blood T cell repertoires in COVID-19. Study in general: There were acute and convalescent COVID-19 samples, and they came from the United States, Italy and Spain. In each case, the material was cDNA or gDNA derived from T cells, B-cell-depleted T cells, or PBMCs.

Original processing notes: Amplified reference gene primers provided the basis for estimating nucleated cell counts. Data came from immunoSEQ multiplex PCR; TCRdb stores just in-frame clones and leaves some out. The V and J calls and clone size were taken over from that table, and D and trimming were inferred from the DNA. This table holds fewer than 200,000 clones, approximately 90% found once. Seattle patient enrollment occurred during active infection, with longitudinal follow-up thereafter. The germline V gene has CDR1 KGHDR and CDR2 SFDVKD. The CDR3 is 15 residues long. With 3 bases removed from V and 0 bases from J, the gap between germline ends came to 8 bases.

The TCR sequence derives from a man aged 18-30 years with COVID-19, enrolled during active disease. The chain uses TRBV24-1 and TRBJ2-4, with D unclear. Sequencing was done on a sample of peripheral blood. The CDR3 coding sequence is TGTGCCACCAGTGATGCTGAGATAGCCAAAAACATTCAGTACTTC. This codes for CATSDAEIAKNIQYF.